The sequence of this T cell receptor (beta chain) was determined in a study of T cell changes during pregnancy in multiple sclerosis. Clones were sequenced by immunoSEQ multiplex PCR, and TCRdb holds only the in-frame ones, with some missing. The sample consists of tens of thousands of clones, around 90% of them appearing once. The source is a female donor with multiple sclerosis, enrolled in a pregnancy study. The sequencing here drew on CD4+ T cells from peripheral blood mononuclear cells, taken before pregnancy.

The CDR3 reads CASSKEEGPADYYEQYF. For the CDR3, the DNA is TGTGCCAGCAGCAAAGAGGAAGGGCCCGCGGACTACTACGAGCAGTACTTC. The rearrangement links TRBV21-1 to TRBJ2-7; TRBD2, the table's D call, was not compared with the DNA. TRBV21-1 is a documented pseudogene. CDR3 size: 17 residues.